This T cell receptor beta chain appears in the sequencing data of a study of T cell responses to AZD1222 COVID-19 vaccine. V gave up 5 bases and J gave up 2 bases; unmatched junction bases: 11. Germline CDR1 reads SGHTA; CDR2 reads FQGNSA. The CDR3 runs 16 residues. Points on this clone: Its antigen is not identified.

Study observations and caveats: Donors skewed white British and female; clonal diversity was possibly underestimated.

Sequenced by immunoSEQ multiplex PCR; TCRdb stores in-frame clones only, minus some. Of about 150,000 clones listed, around 88% are singletons. This TCR was recovered from an adult in good health. This specimen was peripheral blood, taken on day 0 of MenACWY control vaccination. V usage is TRBV7-2 and J usage is TRBJ1-2; 7 bases fit TRBD1. In nucleotides, the CDR3 is TGTGCCAGCAGCCCCCGGACAGGTCTAGGGAACTATGGCTACACCTTC. Translation: CASSPRTGLGNYGYTF.